The 13 T cell receptor beta chains presented below share a single source sample, sequenced in a study of Ad26.COV2.S vaccination and SARS-CoV-2 variants. The treatment: over 15 received Ad26.COV2.S at low or high dose, single or two shots; several received placebo; per-sample allocation not given. It was on day 63 after the first vaccine or placebo injection that samples were taken. Generated by immunoSEQ multiplex PCR, the TCRdb table keeps only in-frame clones and is missing some. The sample records approximately 450,000 clones, over 75% being singletons. The material was peripheral blood, obtained in a trial of Ad26.COV2.S vaccine versus placebo. These receptors came from a person aged 18-60 years who received the Ad26.COV2.S COVID-19 vaccine or a placebo.

The rearrangement joins TRBV9 to TRBJ1-2, with TRBD1 as a possible D gene (6 bases). Trimming stripped 0 bases from V and 3 bases from J, with 9 bases between. In germline, CDR1 is SGDLS, CDR2 YYNGEE. The CDR3 is 14 amino acids. The CDR3 DNA sequence: TGTGCCAGCAGCGTAGTGGCAGGGGACTATGGCTACACCTTC. Translated: CASSVVAGDYGYTF.

V is TRBV5-5 and J is TRBJ1-1; TRBD1 agrees at 7 bases. CDR3 length: 14 residues. The V segment lost 2 bases and the J segment 5 bases; nucleotides outside the gene matches: 6. Germline-derived CDR1 and CDR2 are SGHKS and YYEKEE (reference sequence). This chain's CDR3 is CASSFRGSRTEAFF. The DNA of the CDR3 is TGTGCCAGCAGCTTCAGGGGGTCTAGGACTGAAGCTTTCTTT.

The chain links TRBV14 to TRBJ2-7, with 9 nucleotides matching TRBD2. This CDR3 has 15 amino acids. The V gene's germline CDR1 is SGHDN and CDR2 FVKESK. J gave up 6 bases and V 1 base, and 7 bases lay outside the gene matches. CDR3 region: CASSQALGLAREQYF. Written as DNA, the CDR3 is TGTGCCAGCAGCCAAGCACTAGGACTAGCGCGCGAGCAGTACTTC. The whole variable domain, filled in from reference TRBV14 and TRBJ2-7, reads EAGVTQFPSHSVIEKGQTVTLRCDPISGHDNLYWYRRVMGKEIKFLLHFVKESKQDESGMPNNRFLAERTGGTYSTLKVQPAELEDSGVYFCASSQALGLAREQYFGPGTRLTVT.

The rearrangement joins TRBV13 to TRBJ2-1, with D maybe TRBD1 (5 bases). The CDR3 runs 13 residues. Trimming pared 5 bases from V and 5 bases from J, leaving 10 bases between. CDR1 PRHDT and CDR2 FYEKMQ come from the germline V gene (reference sequence). The DNA for the CDR3 is TGTGCCAGCAGCCCAGGGTTCAACAATGAGCAGTTCTTC. Residues: CASSPGFNNEQFF.

The chain employs TRBV28 and TRBJ2-1, with 7 bases matching TRBD2. The CDR3 has 13 amino acids. V was clipped by 9 bases and J by 4 bases; unmatched bases: 6. Germline V gene lookup returns CDR1 MDHEN and CDR2 SYDVKM. CDR3 amino acids: CASRKAGYNEQFF. The CDR3 nucleotides read TGTGCCAGTCGGAAAGCGGGGTACAATGAGCAGTTCTTC.

This clone was seen only once. This rearrangement joins TRBV5-4 to TRBJ2-3; D is uncertain. V was shortened by 1 base and J by 4 bases, with 7 bases between the two germline ends. CDR1 is SGHNT and CDR2 is YYREEE in the germline V gene (reference sequence). The CDR3 sequence is 13 residues long. The CDR3 loop reads CASSLIGSDTQYF. The CDR3 region has the DNA TGTGCCAGCAGCTTGATTGGGTCAGATACGCAGTATTTT.

The chain joins TRBV9 to TRBJ1-1, with a tentative D call TRBD1 (5 bases). The CDR3 is 12 residues long. V shed 0 bases and J shed 9 bases, with 9 bases lying between them. Germline CDR1 SGDLS, CDR2 YYNGEE. CDR3 loop: CASSVGDGQAFF. In DNA, the CDR3 is TGTGCCAGCAGCGTAGGGGACGGCCAAGCTTTCTTT.

The chain uses TRBV12-1 and TRBJ2-7. TRBV12-1 is deemed a pseudogene. There are 15 residues in the CDR3. CDR3 bases: TGTGCCAGCAGCGCCTCCGGGGCCGGGCCCCACGAGCAGTACTTC. It translates to CASSASGAGPHEQYF.

The V and J genes are TRBV5-1 and TRBJ2-5; TRBD2 might be the D (6 bases). V shed 6 bases and J shed 3 bases, with 12 bases lying between them. This CDR3 is built from 13 residues. CDR1 SGHRS and CDR2 YFSETQ come from the germline V gene. The CDR3 reads CASMEGSKETQYF. The CDR3 region has the DNA TGCGCCAGCATGGAGGGGTCGAAAGAGACCCAGTACTTC.

The chain carries TRBV30 and TRBJ1-1; perhaps TRBD1 as D (6 bases). This CDR3 spans 13 amino acids. Germline V lookup: CDR1 GTSNPN, CDR2 SVGIG (reference sequence). V was cut by 1 base and J by 4 bases, with 10 bases left in between. The CDR3 DNA follows: TGTGCCTGGAGTGCAGGGGCGCCCACTGAAGCTTTCTTT. Translated: CAWSAGAPTEAFF.

The chain combines TRBV3-1 (or the pseudogene TRBV3-2) with TRBJ1-5; unclear D gene. The V gene's germline CDR1 is LGHDT and CDR2 YNNKEL (reference sequence). V shed 3 bases and J shed 1 base, with 10 bases lying between them. The CDR3 length is 15 residues. CDR3 residues: CASSQGLVSNQPQHF. CDR3 bases: TGTGCCAGCAGCCAGGGGTTAGTGAGCAATCAGCCCCAGCATTTT.

J is TRBJ2-7 and V is TRBV2; 7 bases line up with TRBD1. The V segment lost 6 bases and the J segment 4 bases; nucleotides outside the gene matches: 9. The length of the CDR3 is 14 residues. The germline V gene encodes CDR1 SNHLY and CDR2 FYNNEI. The chain's CDR3 is CASRAIGTDYEQYF. As DNA, the CDR3 is TGTGCCAGCAGGGCTATCGGGACAGATTACGAGCAGTACTTC.

The V and J genes are TRBV12-5 and TRBJ2-7, with D possibly being TRBD1 or TRBD2 (5 bases each). From germline, CDR1 is LGHNT and CDR2 FRNRAP. The V and J ends lost 2 bases and 0 bases respectively, with 14 bases between them. CDR3 length: 16 amino acids. In DNA, the CDR3 is TGTGCTAGTGGTTTGCGCCAAGGGGACGGCTCCTACGAGCAGTACTTC. Translation gives CASGLRQGDGSYEQYF.